This T cell receptor (beta chain) was obtained from a study of T cells after yellow fever vaccination. TCRdb fed the 5' RACE reads into MiXCR, producing one record per CDR3 protein. The profile shows 150,000 to 200,000 distinct CDR3 sequences, approximately 6.7% of them singletons. CDR3 length equals 14 residues. V lost 9 bases and J 3 bases, leaving 17 bases between the germline ends. Germline CDR1 SGHRS, CDR2 YFSETQ. The receptor comes from a man younger than 35 who received the YFV17D yellow fever vaccine. The material was CD4+ T cells sorted from PBMCs, obtained more than 4 days after the first yellow fever vaccination. The chain links TRBV5-1 to TRBJ2-3, with D unclear. The CDR3 coding sequence is TGCGCCACCCAGGCGGCCACCAGTACAGATACGCAGTATTTT. It encodes CATQAATSTDTQYF.